This T cell receptor (beta chain) emerged from a study of blood T cell repertoires in COVID-19 (dated by TCRdb to 2018 to 2020). Context from the whole study: Samples from collaborators originated in the United States, Italy and Spain and spanned both the acute and convalescent phases of COVID-19. A de-identified subject ID, COVID-19 status, age in years and sex were almost always included in the sample metadata. Where HLA class I and class II types were available, the types were taken from metadata supplied by the sample provider, not from assay-based typing. The prospective study material was composed of cDNA or gDNA derived from T cells, B-cell-depleted T cells, or PBMCs. Subjects who had been exposed to COVID-19, were actively infected with it, or had recovered from it provided the deeply sampled blood TCRbeta repertoires that made up the dataset. Samples came from the ongoing ImmuneRACE study (first 160 participants) plus 1,254 subjects from 6 global collaborators. A freely available public database, intended as a resource for researchers studying the immune response to SARS-CoV-2, is where the repertoires were released.

A second Seattle source provided samples from volunteer blood donors who had recovered from COVID-19. The collaborating institutions used their own protocols to collect whole blood in K2EDTA tubes. For TCRbeta analysis, collaborators shipped samples as frozen whole blood, isolated PBMCs, or DNA extracted from either of those sample types. The CDR3 goes from the cysteine to the phenylalanine over 15 residues. The CDR3 DNA has 45 bases and is translated from base 1. Based on the germline V gene, the CDR1 and CDR2 sequences are SGHRS and YFSETQ. At the junction V is shortened by 6 bases and J by 7 bases; bases outside the gene matches: 9. With regard to this clone: Its recognized antigen is unknown. No much larger clonotype is one base removed from it; base qualities were not supplied.

TCRbeta CDR3 regions were amplified from genomic DNA using the immunoSEQ Assay, a bias-controlled multiplex PCR. From the authors' description of their analysis: The number of nucleated cells in each sample was estimated by amplification of reference gene primers within the assay. Sequence reads were collapsed and filtered to measure the absolute abundance of every unique TCRbeta CDR3 rearrangement. Productive Simpson clonality was computed per sample as the square root of Simpson's diversity index over productive rearrangements. In TCRdb, the immuneACCESS table is reduced to in-frame sequences with V and J assigned. These tables do not hold every clone; where another copy was compared, an unresolved V gene accounts for under half, and the others remain unexplained. D and trimming were read from the DNA, whereas the V and J calls and clone size are those reported in that table. Within this sample are about 240,000 clones, with approximately 90% of them counted one time only. The leading ten clones occupy 7.2% of the sample.

Beyond this particular receptor, the publication reports: The amount of clinical and demographic metadata varied by source and participant and was provided uncurated.

The sequencing input was peripheral blood. This TCR was sampled from a man in his fifties or sixties who had recovered from COVID-19. The chain employs TRBV5-1 and TRBJ2-1, with 11 bases aligning to TRBD2. The sequence in DNA is TGCGCCAGCACCCTTAGCGGGGGGGCCTGGAATGAGCAGTTCTTC. Translated, this gives CASTLSGGAWNEQFF. Full variable domain (CDR3 extended with the reference TRBV5-1 and TRBJ2-1 proteins): KAGVTQTPRYLIKTRGQQVTLSCSPISGHRSVSWYQQTPGQGLQFLFEYFSETQRNKGNFPGRFSGRQFSNSRSEMNVSTLELGDSALYLCASTLSGGAWNEQFFGPGTRLTVL.